This entry features one T cell receptor (beta chain) sequence. The CDR3 runs to 19 residues. This sample was taken from a study of shared clonotypes between healthy human individuals. Profiled with immunoSEQ multiplex PCR; TCRdb holds only in-frame clones, not every one. The sample contains roughly 2 million clones, 95% of which appear only once. All donors were healthy HIV-negative adults lacking recent acute infections or vaccinations. The V gene is TRBV21-1, the J gene TRBJ1-1; no check of the table's D call, TRBD1, against the DNA was made. TRBV21-1 is termed a pseudogene. This receptor was obtained from a young man in good health. Sample: naive CD4+ T cells sorted from blood. Subset meaning: CD45RA+ positively selected. CDR3 sequence reads: CATPGTGDLLGVLVTEAFF. CDR3 coding DNA: TGTGCCACCCCCGGGACAGGGGACCTGCTAGGGGTTTTGGTCACTGAAGCTTTCTTT.